The clone carrying this T cell receptor beta chain has more than one count but fewer than ten. The antigen is unknown. A junction end diverges from the germline sequence, so it may reflect a read error. This specimen belongs to a study of identical twins. Findings of the study overall: Invariant cells of the MAIT and iNKT types might have partly distorted the zero-insertion analyses. High-abundance cord blood beta clonotypes had fewer insertions; memory repertoires showed none.

This CDR3 spans 11 amino acids. Germline CDR1 and CDR2: DFQATT and SNEGSKA (reference sequence). MiXCR, applied by TCRdb to the 5' RACE reads, yields one record per CDR3 protein. Among 510,000 or so distinct CDR3 sequences, approximately 14% were seen once, and the ten largest hold roughly 0.46%. Separately, the same data were catalogued under a study of yellow fever vaccine responses in identical twins. That report adds: Twins reportedly mounted vaccine T cell responses that seemed partly convergent, partly personalized.

This sequence was found in a woman aged 18-35 years in good health. This chain links TRBV20-1 with TRBJ2-3; a possible D gene is TRBD1 (6 bases). The sequenced material came from CD4+ T cells sorted from blood. As DNA, the CDR3 is TGCAGTGCCCCCCCCGTGGGGGCCCCTTTCTTT. Protein product: CSAPPVGAPFF.